What follows is one T cell receptor (beta chain) and its context. Its antigen is not known. Libraries were prepared by immunoSEQ multiplex PCR; TCRdb keeps only in-frame clonotypes and omits some of them. The sample consists of some 150,000 clones, under 95% of them appearing once. This record comes from a study of T cell responses to AZD1222 COVID-19 vaccine. General study results and limits: In a largely white British group with more females than males, clonal diversity was possibly underestimated. Reports say nearly half of spike-specific TCRs go after unmutated variant regions.

Germline V gene sequence: CDR1 SGHRS, CDR2 YFSETQ. The CDR3 sequence is 15 residues long. V lost 6 bases to trimming and J lost 6 bases, with 16 bases between them. Sequences were derived from peripheral blood, sampled on day 0 of AZD1222 vaccination. This TCR was sampled from an adult in good health. V and J are TRBV5-1 and TRBJ1-6; D is ambiguous. CDR3 in DNA: TGCGCCAGCACCCCCCTTGACCTACTTAATTCACCCCTCCACTTT. Translated: CASTPLDLLNSPLHF.